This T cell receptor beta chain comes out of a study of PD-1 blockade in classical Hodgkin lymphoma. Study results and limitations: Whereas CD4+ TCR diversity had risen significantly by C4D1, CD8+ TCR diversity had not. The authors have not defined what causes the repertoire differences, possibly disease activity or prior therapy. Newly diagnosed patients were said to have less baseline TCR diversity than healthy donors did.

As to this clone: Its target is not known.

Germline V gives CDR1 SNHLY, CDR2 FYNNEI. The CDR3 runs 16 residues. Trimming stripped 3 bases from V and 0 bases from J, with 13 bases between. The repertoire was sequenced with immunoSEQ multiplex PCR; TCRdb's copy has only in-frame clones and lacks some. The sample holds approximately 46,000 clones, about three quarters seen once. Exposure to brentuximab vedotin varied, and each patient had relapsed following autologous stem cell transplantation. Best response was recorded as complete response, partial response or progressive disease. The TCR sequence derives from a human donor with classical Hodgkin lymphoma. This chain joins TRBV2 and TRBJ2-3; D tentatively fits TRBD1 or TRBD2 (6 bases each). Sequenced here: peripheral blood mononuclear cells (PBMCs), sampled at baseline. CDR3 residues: CASSEGGHLSTDTQYF. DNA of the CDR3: TGTGCCAGCAGTGAGGGGGGACACTTAAGCACAGATACGCAGTATTTT.